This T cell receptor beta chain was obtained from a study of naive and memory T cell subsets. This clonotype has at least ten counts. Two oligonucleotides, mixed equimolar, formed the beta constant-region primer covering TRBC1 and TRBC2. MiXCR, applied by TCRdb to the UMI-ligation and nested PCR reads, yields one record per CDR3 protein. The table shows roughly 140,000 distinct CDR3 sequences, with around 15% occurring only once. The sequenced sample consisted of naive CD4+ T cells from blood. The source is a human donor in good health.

The CDR3 protein is CATSDTKSTDTQYF. DNA for the CDR3: TGTGCCACCAGTGACACCAAATCTACAGATACGCAGTATTTT. This chain links TRBV24-1 with TRBJ2-3; D gene uncertain. V lost 4 bases, J lost 3 bases, and 10 bases lay in between. The CDR3 is made up of 14 amino acids. The germline V gene has CDR1 KGHDR and CDR2 SFDVKD.